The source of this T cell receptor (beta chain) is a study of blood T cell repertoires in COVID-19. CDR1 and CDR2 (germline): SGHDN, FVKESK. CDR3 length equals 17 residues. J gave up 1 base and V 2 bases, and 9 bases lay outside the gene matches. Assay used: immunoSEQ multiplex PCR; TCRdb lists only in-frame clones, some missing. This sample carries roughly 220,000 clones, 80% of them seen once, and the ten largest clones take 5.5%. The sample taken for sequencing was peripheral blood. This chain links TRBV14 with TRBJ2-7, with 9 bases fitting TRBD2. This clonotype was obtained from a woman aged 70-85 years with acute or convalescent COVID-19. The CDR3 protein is CASSQPLGLAGSYEQYF. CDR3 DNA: TGTGCCAGCAGCCAACCCCTCGGGCTAGCGGGATCCTACGAGCAGTACTTC.